The clone carrying this TCR beta chain appeared a single time. The data are from a study of blood T cell repertoires in COVID-19. Study details: Italy, Spain and the United States were the sources of the convalescent and acute COVID-19 samples. PBMCs, B-cell-depleted T cells, or T cells were the source of the cDNA or gDNA that made up the material.

The ends were cut back, 2 bases at V and 2 bases at J, with 16 bases in the middle. From germline, CDR1 is KGHSH and CDR2 LQKENI. This CDR3 region has 17 residues. Clones were sequenced by immunoSEQ multiplex PCR, and TCRdb holds only the in-frame ones, with some missing. The sample shows about 70,000 clones, 88% of them seen only once. The source is a human donor in a cohort sampled during active COVID-19. Sequenced material: peripheral blood. The genes are TRBV18 and TRBJ1-3; D unclear. CDR3 nucleotides: TGTGCCAGCTCACCAAACGAGGGAGGATCCACTGGAAACACCATATATTTT. Protein product: CASSPNEGGSTGNTIYF.